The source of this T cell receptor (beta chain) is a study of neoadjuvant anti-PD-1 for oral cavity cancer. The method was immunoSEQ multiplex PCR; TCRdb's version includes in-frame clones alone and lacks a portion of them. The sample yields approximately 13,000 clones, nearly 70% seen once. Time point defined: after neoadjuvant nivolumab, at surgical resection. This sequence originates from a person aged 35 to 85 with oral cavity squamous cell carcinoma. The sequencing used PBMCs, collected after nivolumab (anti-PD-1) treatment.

The CDR3 loop is CARSYPVKVGGGGANVLTF. CDR3 DNA sequence: TGTGCCAGAAGTTACCCCGTAAAGGTCGGGGGAGGTGGGGCCAACGTCCTGACTTTC. The chain combines TRBV5-3 with TRBJ2-6; weak D call: TRBD2 (6 bases). TRBV5-3 is an ORF, and what it does is uncertain. The CDR3 extends over 19 amino acids. Trimming cost V 5 bases and J 3 bases, with 24 bases left between them.